These 31 T cell receptor beta chains were sequenced from one sample in a study of identical twins. TCRdb re-analysed the 5' RACE reads in MiXCR, keeping a single row per CDR3 protein. The sample includes fewer than 250,000 distinct CDR3 sequences, roughly 7% of them seen just once. The same sample was also studied in work on yellow fever vaccine responses in identical twins.

Specimen: memory (CD45RO+) T cells sorted from blood. These receptors were collected from a woman aged 18-29 years in good health.

This clonotype was recorded at least ten times. The V and J genes are TRBV29-1 and TRBJ2-5; D might be TRBD2 (6 bases). CDR3 length: 17 amino acids. CDR1 and CDR2 from the germline V gene are SQVTM and ANQGSEA. Trimming cost V 6 bases and J 5 bases, with 28 bases left between them. The CDR3 coding sequence is TGCAGCGTCCCTATCCGGACATACTCTTTGGGAGGCGAGACCCAGTACTTC. This codes for CSVPIRTYSLGGETQYF. The entire variable domain, with the rest obtained from reference TRBV29-1 and TRBJ2-5, is as follows: SAVISQKPSRDICQRGTSLTIQCQVDSQVTMMFWYRQQPGQSLTLIATANQGSEATYESGFVIDKFPISRPNLTFSTLTVSNMSPEDSSIYLCSVPIRTYSLGGETQYFGPGTRLLVL.

This clonotype was recorded at least ten times. This chain connects TRBV12-3 or TRBV12-4 to TRBJ1-1; no clear D. This CDR3 contains 15 residues. With 5 bases removed from V and 3 bases from J, the gap between germline ends came to 16 bases. CDR3: CASSITRGFDTEAFF. CDR3 nucleotide sequence: TGTGCCAGCAGTATTACCCGAGGGTTCGACACTGAAGCTTTCTTT.

The chain couples TRBV5-1 to TRBJ2-3; 7 bases line up with TRBD2. V lost 0 bases and J lost 1; bases outside the gene matches: 5. The CDR3 totals 16 residues. Germline V gene data show CDR1 as SGHRS and CDR2 as YFSETQ. In DNA, the CDR3 is TGCGCCAGCAGCTTGGGGGGGGGTTTCGGCACAGATACGCAGTATTTT. Translated, it gives CASSLGGGFGTDTQYF.

This clonotype was recorded at least ten times. This sequence joins TRBV5-4 and TRBJ2-1; TRBD2 matches 9 bases. After removal of 0 bases from V and 3 bases from J, the junction contained 4 bases not matched to a gene. Per germline, CDR1 SGHNT and CDR2 YYREEE (reference sequence). The length of the CDR3 is 16 residues. The CDR3: CASSLVWREGYNEQFF. Here the CDR3 DNA reads TGTGCCAGCAGCTTGGTTTGGCGGGAGGGCTACAATGAGCAGTTCTTC.

The chain recombines TRBV7-2 with TRBJ1-5; no reliable D call. V gave up 4 bases and J gave up 7 bases, with 17 bases separating them. Germline V lookup: CDR1 SGHTA, CDR2 FQGNSA. This CDR3 comprises 15 residues. DNA for the CDR3: TGTGCCAGCAGCTCCAGTGGTCTAGCGGGACAGCCCCAGCATTTT. Residues: CASSSSGLAGQPQHF.

Of note for this clonotype: The junction departs from germline at one end; a sequencing error may be responsible. V is TRBV12-3 or TRBV12-4 and J is TRBJ2-1, with no clear D. CDR3 size: 18 residues. The CDR3 protein is CACSPSPERSRSYNEQFF. Written as DNA, the CDR3 is TGTGCCTGCAGTCCTTCCCCGGAGAGGTCGCGATCCTACAATGAGCAGTTCTTC.

This clonotype was found many times. The V gene is TRBV11-2, the J gene TRBJ2-6, with D uncertain. The germline gives CDR1 SGHAT, CDR2 FQNNGV. CDR3 size: 15 residues. V gave up 3 bases and J gave up 0 bases, with 6 bases separating them. This chain's CDR3 is CASSLLASGANVLTF. CDR3 nucleotides: TGTGCCAGCAGCTTGTTGGCCTCTGGGGCCAACGTCCTGACTTTC.

The chain couples TRBV7-9 to TRBJ2-3, with TRBD1 matching 8 bases. V lost 2 bases to trimming and J lost 0 bases; unmatched junction nucleotides: 4. Germline V gives CDR1 SEHNR, CDR2 FQNEAQ (reference sequence). The length of the CDR3 is 16 residues. The CDR3 bases are TGTGCCAGCAGCTTACCCGGGACAGGAAGCACAGATACGCAGTATTTT. This codes for CASSLPGTGSTDTQYF.

This clonotype was counted ten times or more. The rearrangement uses TRBV20-1 and TRBJ2-2, with TRBD1 identical over 8 bases. Germline CDR1 DFQATT, CDR2 SNEGSKA (reference sequence). This CDR3 contains 16 residues. With 3 bases clipped from V and 4 bases from J, the junction kept 10 bases outside the gene matches. The DNA for the CDR3 is TGCAGTGCTAGCCCGCTCGGGACAGGACCCACCGGGGAGCTGTTTTTT. This translates into CSASPLGTGPTGELFF.

This sequence joins TRBV2 and TRBJ2-5; TRBD2 aligns across 8 bases. The ends lost 7 bases at V and 2 bases at J; junction bases unmatched: 6. This CDR3 comprises 14 residues. The germline V gene has CDR1 SNHLY and CDR2 FYNNEI. CDR3 amino acids: CASTRLARQETQYF. CDR3 in DNA: TGTGCCAGCACCAGACTAGCGCGACAAGAGACCCAGTACTTC.

Only a few counts were recorded for this clonotype. The chain links TRBV25-1 to TRBJ1-6; D may be TRBD1 (5 bases). The CDR3 runs to 13 residues. V lost 3 bases, J lost 9 bases, and 9 bases lay in between. Germline assignment: CDR1 MGHDK and CDR2 SYGVNS. CDR3 DNA sequence: TGTGCCAGCAGTGACAGGGAGCGTTCACCCCTCCACTTT. Residues: CASSDRERSPLHF.

In its sample, this clonotype was seen many times. The J gene is TRBJ2-1, the V gene TRBV4-1; possibly TRBD2 for D (5 bases). The CDR3 covers 15 residues. V was shortened by 7 bases and J by 0 bases, with 13 bases between the two germline ends. Per germline, CDR1 MGHRA and CDR2 YSYEKL. The CDR3 sequence: CASTRIGSSYNEQFF. CDR3 DNA sequence: TGCGCCAGCACAAGGATAGGGAGCTCCTACAATGAGCAGTTCTTC.

This clonotype has ten or more counts. The genes are TRBV12-3 or TRBV12-4 and TRBJ2-2; 7 positions agree with TRBD2. The length of the CDR3 is 14 residues. V was pared by 6 bases and J by 6 bases, with 7 bases of the junction left unmatched. For the CDR3, the DNA is TGTGCCAGCAGCCCAAAGACTAGCTCCGGGGAGCTGTTTTTT. It encodes CASSPKTSSGELFF.

This clonotype showed up just a few times. V is TRBV4-2 and J is TRBJ1-5; no clear D gene. Trimming took 0 bases from V and 5 from J, leaving 5 bases between them. CDR3 length: 13 residues. The germline V gene has CDR1 LGHNA and CDR2 YNFKEQ. The CDR3 region is CASSQDSYQPQHF. The CDR3 nucleotides read TGTGCCAGCAGCCAAGACAGTTATCAGCCCCAGCATTTT.

There are a few counts of this clonotype. The rearrangement joins TRBV20-1 to TRBJ2-1, with 14 nucleotides matching TRBD2. Germline V gene data show CDR1 as DFQATT and CDR2 as SNEGSKA (reference sequence). This CDR3 is built from 16 residues. J gave up 9 bases and V 5 bases, and 12 bases lay outside the gene matches. This CDR3 is CSAPRAGLAGGGEQFF. DNA for the CDR3: TGCAGTGCTCCACGTGCCGGACTAGCGGGAGGTGGTGAGCAGTTCTTC.

The sample holds many counts of this clonotype. The J gene is TRBJ1-6, the V gene TRBV28; D gene unclear. Germline CDR1 MDHEN, CDR2 SYDVKM. V dropped 5 bases and J dropped 3 bases, with 14 bases sitting between them. This CDR3 contains 16 residues. The CDR3: CASSVRRTSYNSPLHF. The CDR3 nucleotides read TGTGCCAGCAGTGTGAGACGGACGAGCTATAATTCACCCCTCCACTTT.

This chain uses TRBV11-2 with TRBJ2-2; the match to TRBD1 covers 9 bases. The CDR3 loop spans 16 amino acids. Per the germline V gene, CDR1 is SGHAT and CDR2 is FQNNGV. J lost 5 bases, V lost 1 base, and 5 bases had no gene match. CDR3 protein: CASSLGQGVRTGELFF. The CDR3 DNA reads TGTGCCAGCAGCTTAGGACAGGGGGTGCGAACCGGGGAGCTGTTTTTT.

The chain is built from TRBV11-2 and TRBJ1-4; D not resolved. Germline loops: CDR1 SGHAT, CDR2 FQNNGV. The CDR3 is 15 residues long. Trimming shortened V by 2 bases and J by 8 bases, and 15 bases separated the two germline ends. The CDR3 reads CASSLSAHNFEKLFF. The CDR3 DNA reads as TGTGCCAGCAGCTTAAGCGCACATAATTTCGAAAAACTGTTTTTT.

This clonotype was seen repeatedly, ten times or more. This chain links TRBV14 with TRBJ1-1; D perhaps matches TRBD1 (6 bases). Per the germline V gene, CDR1 is SGHDN and CDR2 is FVKESK. The CDR3 runs 14 residues. Trimming removed 4 bases at V and 1 base at J, with 10 bases between. The CDR3 DNA sequence: TGTGCCAGCAGCCCGAGGACAGAGAACACTGAAGCTTTCTTT. It encodes CASSPRTENTEAFF.

This clonotype has at least ten counts. The CDR3 sequence: CASSPGLINSPLHF. CDR3 sequence (DNA): TGTGCCAGCAGTCCGGGACTGATTAATTCACCCCTCCACTTT. The rearrangement links TRBV27 to TRBJ1-6, with D tentatively TRBD1 (5 bases). The CDR3 covers 14 residues. V was clipped by 5 bases and J by 6 bases, with 11 bases between them. Looked up from germline, CDR1 is MNHEY and CDR2 is SMNVEV (reference sequence).

The rearrangement joins TRBV6-2 or TRBV6-3 to TRBJ2-7; 7 positions agree with TRBD1. The CDR3 spans 14 residues. CDR1 and CDR2 (germline): MNHEY, SVGEGT. The V gene end was trimmed by 6 bases and the J gene end by 4 bases; junction bases not matched to a gene: 9. CDR3 amino acids: CASRPGGQVYEQYF. The CDR3 nucleotides read TGTGCCAGCAGACCAGGGGGTCAGGTTTACGAGCAGTACTTC.

This clonotype occurred many times. V is TRBV4-2 and J is TRBJ1-1; D gene unclear. V lost 6 bases, J lost 4 bases, and 18 bases lay in between. The CDR3 runs to 15 residues. Germline V gene data show CDR1 as LGHNA and CDR2 as YNFKEQ. The DNA of the CDR3 is TGTGCCAGCAGACTCAGAGCGAGTAGTGGCACTGAAGCTTTCTTT. Its translation: CASRLRASSGTEAFF.

The chain couples TRBV12-3 or TRBV12-4 to TRBJ2-1, with D possibly being TRBD1 or TRBD2 (5 bases each). V lost 2 bases and J 6 bases, leaving 8 bases between the germline ends. The CDR3 consists of 13 residues. DNA for the CDR3: TGTGCCAGCAGTTTATCGGGGCGCAATGAGCAGTTCTTC. Translated: CASSLSGRNEQFF.

This clonotype occurred many times. The rearrangement joins TRBV10-3 to TRBJ2-7, with TRBD1 identical over 11 bases. Germline CDR1 is ENHRY and CDR2 is SYGVKD. V shed 6 bases and J 7 bases; nucleotides not matched to a gene: 8. The CDR3 is made up of 14 amino acids. The CDR3 DNA sequence: TGTGCCATCAGGGGACAGGGGGGTCATTGGGAGCAGTACTTC. Translating gives CAIRGQGGHWEQYF.

This clonotype was observed a few times. The rearrangement joins TRBV28 to TRBJ1-2; 8 bases are a match to TRBD1. Looked up from germline, CDR1 is MDHEN and CDR2 is SYDVKM. The ends lost 2 bases at V and 7 bases at J; junction bases unmatched: 9. CDR3 length: 15 residues. The DNA of the CDR3 is TGTGCCAGCAGTTTACTGTCCCTCGACAGGGGTGGCTACACCTTC. Amino acid sequence: CASSLLSLDRGGYTF.

There are a few counts of this clonotype. The rearrangement joins TRBV12-3 or TRBV12-4 to TRBJ2-1, with a weak D call TRBD2 (5 bases). The CDR3 loop spans 17 amino acids. Deletions cut 6 bases from V and 2 bases from J, with 20 bases between. In nucleotides, the CDR3 is TGTGCCAGCAGACCTCGGGGTGGCCGAGACACCTACAATGAGCAGTTCTTC. Its protein product is CASRPRGGRDTYNEQFF.

The sample holds many counts of this clonotype. The chain joins TRBV7-8 to TRBJ1-5, with D possibly matching TRBD1 (6 bases). Germline lookup yields CDR1 SGHVS and CDR2 FQNEAQ. This CDR3 has 16 amino acids. V lost 5 bases, J lost 0 bases, and 14 bases lay in between. CDR3 region: CASSQQGGDSNQPQHF. Here the CDR3 DNA reads TGTGCCAGCAGCCAACAGGGCGGTGATAGCAATCAGCCCCAGCATTTT.

This clonotype has a count of ten or more. V is TRBV7-9 and J is TRBJ1-1, with a tentative D call TRBD1 (5 bases). Germline V gene data show CDR1 as SEHNR and CDR2 as FQNEAQ (reference sequence). The CDR3 sequence is 13 residues long. V was clipped by 8 bases and J by 0 bases, with 10 bases between them. Here the CDR3 reads CASRGEMNTEAFF. Written as DNA, the CDR3 is TGTGCCAGCCGGGGGGAGATGAACACTGAAGCTTTCTTT.

This clonotype was observed at least ten times. The J gene is TRBJ2-5, the V gene TRBV9; D unresolved. The CDR3 loop spans 13 amino acids. Germline V gene data show CDR1 as SGDLS and CDR2 as YYNGEE. Trimming left V 5 bases short and J 1 base short, with 9 bases between. In DNA form, the CDR3 reads TGTGCCAGCAGACCTGACACCCAAGAGACCCAGTACTTC. Its protein product is CASRPDTQETQYF. Based on the CDR3 plus reference TRBV9 and TRBJ2-5, the full variable domain is DSGVTQTPKHLITATGQRVTLRCSPRSGDLSVYWYQQSLDQGLQFLIQYYNGEERAKGNILERFSAQQFPDLHSELNLSSLELGDSALYFCASRPDTQETQYFGPGTRLLVL.

This clonotype came up many times. DNA of the CDR3: TGTGCCAGCAGCCAAGATGGGGCAGGGAGCAATCAGCCCCAGCATTTT. Its protein product is CASSQDGAGSNQPQHF. This chain uses TRBV3-1 with TRBJ1-5; D perhaps matches TRBD1 (5 bases). Trimming took off 0 bases at V and 1 base at J, with 10 bases between the two ends. Germline assignment: CDR1 LGHDT and CDR2 YNNKEL (reference sequence). The CDR3 length is 16 residues.

Many counts were recorded for this clonotype. CDR3 coding DNA: TGTGCCATCAGTGAACAGGCGCAAGAGACCCAGTACTTC. Translation: CAISEQAQETQYF. The genes are TRBV10-3 and TRBJ2-5, with TRBD1 as a possible D gene (5 bases). Germline CDR1 and CDR2: ENHRY and SYGVKD. The CDR3 has 13 amino acids. The V gene lost 3 bases and the J gene lost 2 bases, with 7 bases spanning the gap.